The entry below gives a single TCR beta chain sequence along with its context. Its cognate antigen is unknown. This CDR3 is 13 amino acids long. Between the trimmed V and J ends, which lost 5 bases and 2 bases, there was a span of 11 bases. Germline-derived CDR1 and CDR2 are SGHRS and YFSETQ. This specimen belongs to a study of graft-versus-host responses after intestinal transplantation. Overall study context: Each transplant was multivisceral, liver-intestinal, or isolated intestinal.

TCRdb keeps only in-frame clones here, not all; method: immunoSEQ multiplex PCR. The sample carries some 150,000 clones, approximately 91% recorded once. V and J are TRBV5-1 and TRBJ2-7; no firm D call. The receptor was derived from a human donor who received an intestinal transplant. Sample: unstimulated CD4+ T cells sorted from spleen or lymph node cells, taken before intestinal transplant. The CDR3 is CASRAGYTYEQYF. The CDR3 coding sequence is TGCGCCAGCAGAGCAGGCTATACCTACGAGCAGTACTTC.